Following are 17 T cell receptor beta chains from one sample sequenced in a study of cytomegalovirus exposure and HLA in healthy donors. It was with 60 Vbeta and 13 Jbeta primers that the PCR ran. This table comes from immunoSEQ multiplex PCR, and its TCRdb copy is limited to in-frame clones, with some not included. The table records some 150,000 clones, 75% to 80% of them present only once. The material sequenced was PBMCs. The receptors originated from a woman aged 25-40 years in good health and CMV-seronegative.

The J gene is TRBJ2-1, the V gene TRBV7-2; weak D call: TRBD2 (6 bases). The CDR3 runs to 13 residues. The V and J ends lost 5 bases and 10 bases respectively, with 15 bases between them. Germline-derived CDR1 and CDR2 are SGHTA and FQGNSA. In nucleotides, the CDR3 is TGTGCCAGCAGCCCCCTCGGTGCGGGGGAGCAGTTCTTC. Protein sequence: CASSPLGAGEQFF. Full variable domain (missing parts from reference TRBV7-2 and TRBJ2-1): GAGVSQSPSNKVTEKGKDVELRCDPISGHTALYWYRQSLGQGLEFLIYFQGNSAPDKSGLPSDRFSAERTGGSVSTLTIQRTQQEDSAVYLCASSPLGAGEQFFGPGTRLTVL.

This clone occurred a few times. J is TRBJ1-1 and V is TRBV6-5; a possible D gene is TRBD1 (5 bases). Germline CDR1 is MNHEY and CDR2 is SVGAGI. Trimming removed 6 bases from V and 0 bases from J, with 11 bases in between. CDR3 length: 14 amino acids. The CDR3, as DNA: TGTGCCAGCAGGGAAGACAGTTTGAACACTGAAGCTTTCTTT. It translates to CASREDSLNTEAFF.

The sample holds one count of this clone. The chain has TRBV25-1 and TRBJ1-1, with TRBD1 matching 8 bases. Germline V gene data show CDR1 as MGHDK and CDR2 as SYGVNS. Trimming removed 4 bases from V and 4 bases from J; junction bases left unmatched: 8. The CDR3 is 15 amino acids. CDR3 in amino acids: CASSGFSDRGTEAFF. CDR3 nucleotide sequence: TGTGCCAGCAGTGGGTTTTCCGACAGGGGCACTGAAGCTTTCTTT.

The chain recombines TRBV5-6 with TRBJ1-4; D uncertain. The V gene lost 0 bases and the J gene lost 4 bases, with 10 bases spanning the gap. The CDR3 consists of 15 residues. Germline lookup yields CDR1 SGHDT and CDR2 YYEEEE. The CDR3, as DNA: TGTGCCAGCAGCTTGGTCGGGGTACTTAATGAAAAACTGTTTTTT. As protein: CASSLVGVLNEKLFF.

V usage is TRBV5-4 and J usage is TRBJ1-2; TRBD1 is a possible D gene (5 bases). The CDR3 has 14 amino acids. V was shortened by 2 bases and J by 2 bases, with 10 bases between the two germline ends. CDR1 is SGHNT and CDR2 is YYREEE in the germline V gene (reference sequence). CDR3 residues: CASSFGQGNYGYTF. Here the CDR3 DNA reads TGTGCCAGCAGCTTCGGGCAGGGAAACTATGGCTACACCTTC. The full variable domain, completed using reference TRBV5-4 and TRBJ1-2, is ETGVTQSPTHLIKTRGQQVTLRCSSQSGHNTVSWYQQALGQGPQFIFQYYREEENGRGNFPPRFSGLQFPNYSSELNVNALELDDSALYLCASSFGQGNYGYTFGSGTRLTVV.

This clone was recorded once. The V gene is TRBV29-1, the J gene TRBJ1-1, with D possibly TRBD1 on 6 matching bases. This CDR3 is 13 amino acids long. CDR1 and CDR2 from the germline V gene are SQVTM and ANQGSEA. Deletions cut 7 bases from V and 2 bases from J, with 14 bases between. CDR3 DNA sequence: TGCAGCGCTGATGGGGGGGCTAACACTGAAGCTTTCTTT. It translates to CSADGGANTEAFF.

The chain recombines TRBV18 with TRBJ1-1, with TRBD1 as a possible D gene (6 bases). The V gene's germline CDR1 is KGHSH and CDR2 LQKENI. This CDR3 comprises 15 residues. V was shortened by 8 bases and J by 6 bases, with 22 bases between the two germline ends. The CDR3 loop reads CASPPRGGAGAEAFF. The DNA for the CDR3 is TGTGCCAGCCCCCCTCGAGGGGGGGCTGGCGCTGAAGCTTTCTTT.

The chain couples TRBV4-2 to TRBJ2-1; 14 bases are a match to TRBD2. The CDR3 is 17 amino acids. Germline V lookup: CDR1 LGHNA, CDR2 YNFKEQ. V was clipped by 0 bases and J by 8 bases; unmatched bases: 6. The CDR3 spells CASSQDPTSGGAHEQFF. In nucleotides, the CDR3 is TGTGCCAGCAGCCAAGATCCGACTAGCGGGGGGGCTCATGAGCAGTTCTTC.

This clone was picked up a small number of times. The chain carries TRBV6-6 and TRBJ1-3; possible D gene TRBD1, 5 bases. The V end lost 6 bases, the J end lost 3 bases, and 12 bases lay between the germline ends. CDR3 size: 14 residues. CDR1 and CDR2 (germline): MNHNY, SVGAGI (reference sequence). The CDR3 bases are TGTGCCAGCAGACCTCAAACAGGTGGAAACACCATATATTTT. Translated: CASRPQTGGNTIYF.

This chain links TRBV2 with TRBJ1-3; no firm D call. The V and J ends lost 3 bases and 1 base respectively, with 7 bases between them. Germline V gives CDR1 SNHLY, CDR2 FYNNEI. This CDR3 is built from 14 residues. CDR3 loop: CASSEVVSGNTIYF. CDR3 bases: TGTGCCAGCAGTGAGGTAGTATCTGGAAACACCATATATTTT.

Regarding this clone: Distinct nucleotide sequences in the sample also encode this CDR3. The J gene is TRBJ1-2, the V gene TRBV7-8, with D perhaps matching TRBD1 (5 bases). Trimming left V 1 base short and J 8 bases short, with 11 bases between. CDR3 size: 13 residues. The V gene's germline CDR1 is SGHVS and CDR2 FQNEAQ. Here the CDR3 reads CASSLGPGNGYTF. The CDR3, as DNA: TGTGCCAGCAGCTTAGGTCCAGGGAACGGCTACACCTTC.

This chain uses TRBV19 with TRBJ2-3; 11 bases match TRBD1. CDR3 length equals 15 residues. V trimming: 5 bases; J trimming: 4 bases; junction bases outside the gene matches: 5. Germline lookup yields CDR1 LNHDA and CDR2 SQIVND (reference sequence). Here the CDR3 reads CASSAGTGGSDTQYF. The CDR3 coding sequence is TGTGCCAGTAGTGCCGGGACAGGGGGATCAGATACGCAGTATTTT.

V is TRBV5-4 and J is TRBJ2-3; 8 bases map to TRBD2. The V and J ends lost 3 bases and 1 base, in that order; junction bases with no gene match: 10. The CDR3 sequence is 17 residues long. CDR1 and CDR2 from the germline V gene are SGHNT and YYREEE (reference sequence). CDR3 in DNA: TGTGCCAGCAGCTCCCCCCCGGGGGGGCCCGGCACAGATACGCAGTATTTT. Its translation is CASSSPPGGPGTDTQYF.

This rearrangement joins TRBV11-2 to TRBJ1-1; no firm D call. Deletions cut 1 base from V and 2 bases from J, with 8 bases between. The CDR3 covers 14 residues. Germline CDR1 reads SGHAT; CDR2 reads FQNNGV. The CDR3 here is CASSLARTNTEAFF. In DNA, the CDR3 is TGTGCCAGCAGCTTAGCCAGAACCAACACTGAAGCTTTCTTT.

This chain uses TRBV6-1 with TRBJ1-5; D gene uncertain. The ends were cut back, 6 bases at V and 0 bases at J, with 6 bases in the middle. The CDR3 totals 13 residues. CDR1 and CDR2 (germline): MNHNS, SASEGT. The CDR3 DNA reads TGTGCCAGCAGCACTTATAGCAATCAGCCCCAGCATTTT. Translated, it gives CASSTYSNQPQHF.

V usage is TRBV5-4 and J usage is TRBJ1-2, with 11 bases identical to TRBD1. The germline V gene has CDR1 SGHNT and CDR2 YYREEE (reference sequence). V shed 4 bases, J shed 1 base, and the junction held 6 bases outside the gene matches. The CDR3 consists of 16 residues. DNA of the CDR3: TGTGCCAGCAGCCGGGACAGGGGGGCCCTTAACTATGGCTACACCTTC. Residues: CASSRDRGALNYGYTF.

The chain couples TRBV7-2 to TRBJ2-1; 9 bases are shared with TRBD2. The CDR3 runs 19 residues. Trimming cost V 5 bases and J 0 bases; bases outside gene matches: 14. Germline assignment: CDR1 SGHTA and CDR2 FQGNSA. CDR3 DNA: TGTGCCAGCAGCCCCTCCCTTCTGGCGGGGGGGCCCTCCTACAATGAGCAGTTCTTC. Translated, it gives CASSPSLLAGGPSYNEQFF.